One T cell receptor beta chain is described in this entry. Its specificity is not known. The data derive from a study of cytomegalovirus exposure and HLA in healthy donors. The V end lost 3 bases, the J end lost 3 bases, and 12 bases lay between the germline ends. CDR3 length equals 14 residues. CDR1 and CDR2 from the germline V gene are SGHKS and YYEKEE (reference sequence). Both 60 Vbeta primers and 13 Jbeta primers went into the PCR. Here immunoSEQ multiplex PCR was the method, and the copy in TCRdb shows in-frame clones only, minus some. This table holds 150,000 to 200,000 clones. The study, taken as a whole, reports: The records held CMV serostatus as the only immune exposure information.

As for the donors, each was a healthy bone marrow donor. The chain has TRBV5-5 and TRBJ1-2; TRBD1 might be the D (6 bases). The TCR originated in a boy aged 10-17 years in good health and CMV-seronegative. The sequenced sample consisted of PBMCs. The CDR3 loop is CASSSTGYDYGYTF. The CDR3 region has the DNA TGTGCCAGCAGCTCGACAGGATATGACTATGGCTACACCTTC.